These T cell receptor beta chains were read from a single sample in a study of blood T cells in healthy people across ages. TCRdb itself ran the 5' RACE reads through MiXCR, one entry per CDR3 protein. In the table there are 1.5 million to 2 million distinct CDR3 sequences, around half of which are singletons. The sample comprised blood. Receptors originate from a woman between 40 and 50 years old in good health. Both conserved end residues are part of each CDR3.

v_gene	j_gene	CDR3aa
TRBV4-3	TRBJ2-7	CASSQEDRGEYEQYF
TRBV6-1	TRBJ1-6	CASKRGGVSSYNSPLHF
TRBV4-2	TRBJ2-5	CASSQEGTEETQYF
TRBV7-9	TRBJ1-4	CASSRRGNEKLFF
TRBV29-1	TRBJ2-7	CSVIIRAYEQYF
TRBV7-9	TRBJ2-1	CASSLVTHRDYSYNEQFF
TRBV6-5	TRBJ2-7	CASRSSVGSYEQYF
TRBV4-3	TRBJ2-7	CASSQEKGRSQYF
TRBV6-6	TRBJ2-3	CASSYGGGDTDTQYF
TRBV15	TRBJ1-2	CATSRGTGPLYGYTF
TRBV12-3/TRBV12-4	TRBJ2-5	CASSSLSGEPQETQYF
TRBV6-6	TRBJ2-5	CASRPLSGGAQETQYF
TRBV27	TRBJ2-1	CASSPPRVAVSYNEQFF
TRBV28	TRBJ2-5	CASSSSTRGVETQYF
TRBV28	TRBJ2-1	CASSFTEQFF
TRBV3-1	TRBJ1-4	CASRRGGKLFF
TRBV7-8	TRBJ2-3	CASSNPKRGGTDTQYF
TRBV7-9	TRBJ1-6	CASTRLSSYNSPLHF
TRBV27	TRBJ2-1	CASSPTMLNEQFF
TRBV2	TRBJ2-3	CASSSGQSGTDAQYF
TRBV6-5	TRBJ2-1	CASSYYDDDNEQFF
TRBV12-3/TRBV12-4	TRBJ1-2	CASVGTGRGYTF
TRBV6-1	TRBJ2-3	CASSAISGGVRTDTQYF
TRBV6-1	TRBJ2-3	CASSPSAESRVGTDTQYF
TRBV10-3	TRBJ2-1	CANSGEGHEQFF
TRBV7-2	TRBJ2-3	CASSLRADLYYTQYF
TRBV5-6	TRBJ1-1	CASRKGQRIEAFF
TRBV29-1	TRBJ2-1	CSVDRVNNEQFF
TRBV10-3	TRBJ2-3	CAISEGTSLFTDTQYF
TRBV27	NA	CASSSVQGGGYEQYF
TRBV4-1	NA	CASSQVLRPDNEQYF